This T cell receptor (beta chain) was identified during a study of T cell changes during pregnancy in multiple sclerosis. TCRdb's table, derived via immunoSEQ multiplex PCR, lists solely in-frame clones and lacks some. The repertoire holds some 77,000 clones, with over 85% as singletons. The CDR3 contains 12 residues. Germline lookup yields CDR1 SGHDT and CDR2 YYEEEE. Trimming left V 0 bases short and J 12 bases short, with 9 bases between. The source was CD4+ T cells from peripheral blood mononuclear cells, collected before pregnancy. The receptor comes from a female donor with multiple sclerosis, enrolled in a pregnancy study. The gene calls are TRBV5-6 and TRBJ1-4; D perhaps matches TRBD1 (5 bases). The CDR3 loop is CASSLAVGELFF. The CDR3 region has the DNA TGTGCCAGCAGCTTGGCCGTAGGGGAACTGTTTTTT.